These 30 T cell receptor beta chains came from one sample sequenced in a study of cytomegalovirus exposure and HLA in healthy donors. Using immunoSEQ multiplex PCR, the repertoire was profiled, and TCRdb retains in-frame clones only, with some absent. The data contain 200,000 to 300,000 clones, around 87% of them singletons. Sample: PBMCs. The receptors derive from a woman in her twenties or thirties in good health and CMV-seropositive.

The chain employs TRBV27 and TRBJ2-7, with 8 bases identical to TRBD1. This CDR3 has 16 residues. Germline values: CDR1 MNHEY, CDR2 SMNVEV (reference sequence). V was pared by 5 bases and J by 0 bases, with 9 bases of the junction left unmatched. Here the CDR3 DNA reads TGTGCCAGCAGTAACACGGGACAGGAGAGCTCCTACGAGCAGTACTTC. It is translated as CASSNTGQESSYEQYF.

V and J are TRBV5-4 and TRBJ1-1, with unresolved D. This CDR3 is 16 amino acids long. In germline, CDR1 is SGHNT, CDR2 YYREEE (reference sequence). Trimming pared 4 bases from V and 3 bases from J, leaving 19 bases between. The CDR3 bases are TGTGCCAGCAGCCCCCCTCGTGTCTTCGGGGACACTGAAGCTTTCTTT. Its protein product is CASSPPRVFGDTEAFF.

The chain combines TRBV27 with TRBJ1-2; 10 bases are shared with TRBD1. This CDR3 comprises 15 residues. After removal of 2 bases from V and 8 bases from J, the junction contained 8 bases not matched to a gene. From germline, CDR1 is MNHEY and CDR2 SMNVEV (reference sequence). CDR3 nucleotides: TGTGCCAGCAGTTTAGGGTCCGGGACAGGGGACGGCTACACCTTC. It encodes CASSLGSGTGDGYTF.

The rearrangement joins TRBV7-3 to TRBJ2-1; 9 bases fit TRBD2. The J segment lost 3 bases and the V segment lost 1 base, leaving 1 base of the junction unmatched. The germline gives CDR1 SGHTA, CDR2 FQGTGA. The length of the CDR3 is 15 residues. CDR3 in DNA: TGTGCCAGCAGCTTAAATAGCGGGAGCTACAATGAGCAGTTCTTC. Translation gives CASSLNSGSYNEQFF.

This clone occurred once. The chain couples TRBV18 to TRBJ2-7; D uncertain. With 4 bases removed from V and 7 bases from J, the gap between germline ends came to 11 bases. The CDR3 is 12 residues long. Per the germline V gene, CDR1 is KGHSH and CDR2 is LQKENI. The CDR3 nucleotides are TGTGCCAGCTCACTCGGGTCCCTGGAGCAGTACTTC. Protein product: CASSLGSLEQYF. Based on the CDR3 plus reference TRBV18 and TRBJ2-7, the full variable domain is NAGVMQNPRHLVRRRGQEARLRCSPMKGHSHVYWYRQLPEEGLKFMVYLQKENIIDESGMPKERFSAEFPKEGPSILRIQQVVRGDSAAYFCASSLGSLEQYFGPGTRLTVT.

This clone turned up a few times. The chain uses TRBV30 and TRBJ1-1, with D uncertain. V lost 3 bases and J lost 2, with 7 bases in between. CDR1 GTSNPN and CDR2 SVGIG come from the germline V gene (reference sequence). The CDR3 consists of 12 residues. The CDR3 region has the DNA TGTGCCTGGAGGCCGGGAAACACTGAAGCTTTCTTT. Protein: CAWRPGNTEAFF.

The chain employs TRBV19 and TRBJ2-5; D is possibly TRBD2 (6 bases). The V end lost 3 bases, the J end lost 1 base, and 9 bases lay between the germline ends. The germline V gene has CDR1 LNHDA and CDR2 SQIVND (reference sequence). The CDR3 contains 14 residues. The DNA for the CDR3 is TGTGCCAGTAGTATCGGACTACCCCAAGAGACCCAGTACTTC. Encoded protein: CASSIGLPQETQYF.

The gene calls are TRBV2 and TRBJ1-2; D is unclear. Germline CDR1 is SNHLY and CDR2 is FYNNEI. The CDR3 loop spans 16 amino acids. The ends were cut back, 0 bases at V and 8 bases at J, with 19 bases in the middle. CDR3 loop: CASSEATGIKFYGYTF. As DNA, the CDR3 is TGTGCCAGCAGTGAAGCGACCGGGATAAAATTTTACGGCTACACCTTC.

The J gene is TRBJ1-2, the V gene TRBV30; 7 nucleotides match TRBD1. The CDR3 length is 14 residues. From germline, CDR1 is GTSNPN and CDR2 SVGIG (reference sequence). V was clipped by 2 bases and J by 3 bases; unmatched bases: 6. The CDR3 reads CAWSPRDRYYGYTF. The DNA of the CDR3 is TGTGCCTGGAGTCCCCGGGACAGATACTATGGCTACACCTTC.

In this sample, this clone turned up once. J is TRBJ2-1 and V is TRBV27; maybe TRBD1 (5 bases). Germline lookup yields CDR1 MNHEY and CDR2 SMNVEV (reference sequence). The CDR3 is 15 amino acids. Trimming removed 5 bases at V and 10 bases at J, with 21 bases between. CDR3: CASSRTSRAGGEQFF. CDR3 coding DNA: TGTGCCAGCAGTCGGACGAGCAGGGCAGGTGGGGAGCAGTTCTTC.

This clone has only one observation. The chain joins TRBV12-5 to TRBJ2-2; 8 bases fit TRBD1. This CDR3 has 15 residues. CDR1 and CDR2 (germline): LGHNT, FRNRAP. The V segment lost 7 bases and the J segment 3 bases; nucleotides outside the gene matches: 7. This CDR3 is CASAVDRVDTGELFF. CDR3 DNA: TGTGCTAGTGCCGTGGACAGGGTGGACACCGGGGAGCTGTTTTTT.

This clone was seen a single time. The chain recombines TRBV11-3 with TRBJ1-2; D is undetermined. Germline-derived CDR1 and CDR2 are SGHNT and YENEEA. The CDR3 is 12 amino acids. Trimming took 1 base from V and 5 from J, leaving 5 bases between them. CDR3 nucleotides: TGTGCCAGCAGCTTAGGCGCATATGGCTACACCTTC. Translated, it gives CASSLGAYGYTF.

The chain couples TRBV29-1 to TRBJ2-7, with D unresolved. Germline loops: CDR1 SQVTM, CDR2 ANQGSEA. Trimming left V 4 bases short and J 1 base short, with 8 bases between. This CDR3 has 12 residues. The CDR3, as DNA: TGCAGCGTTGTACTCCCTTCCTACGAGCAGTACTTC. Amino acids: CSVVLPSYEQYF.

In DNA form, the CDR3 reads TGTGCCAGCAGTTACTCTTATAGCAATCAGCCCCAGCATTTT. Amino acids: CASSYSYSNQPQHF. The chain joins TRBV6-6 to TRBJ1-5, with no clear D. Trimming cost V 0 bases and J 0 bases, with 3 bases left between them. CDR3 length: 14 amino acids. Germline CDR1 MNHNY, CDR2 SVGAGI (reference sequence).

With respect to this clone: The sample has other DNA sequences that encode this CDR3 too. V usage is TRBV27 and J usage is TRBJ1-2, with D perhaps matching TRBD1 (5 bases). V shed 6 bases and J shed 4 bases, with 12 bases lying between them. Per the germline V gene, CDR1 is MNHEY and CDR2 is SMNVEV (reference sequence). The CDR3 is 13 residues long. CDR3 in DNA: TGTGCCAGCAGCCTGGGGCCTAGCTATGGCTACACCTTC. It translates to CASSLGPSYGYTF.

Comments on this clone: The junction differs from germline at one of its ends, possibly a read error. V and J are TRBV4-1 and TRBJ1-1; TRBD1 agrees at 9 bases. The CDR3 contains 17 residues. Looked up from germline, CDR1 is MGHRA and CDR2 is YSYEKL. CDR3: CASSQVTRGQGSPEAFF. CDR3 nucleotides: TGCGCCAGCAGCCAAGTTACCAGGGGACAGGGAAGTCCTGAGGCTTTCTTT.

This clone has a handful of counts. Other DNA sequences within the sample encode an identical CDR3. This chain uses TRBV19 with TRBJ2-7, with 10 bases that match TRBD1. J was trimmed by 4 bases and V by 6 bases; bases with no gene match: 3. The CDR3 contains 13 residues. The germline V gene encodes CDR1 LNHDA and CDR2 SQIVND (reference sequence). The CDR3 sequence: CASRDRGTYEQYF. The CDR3 DNA reads as TGTGCCAGTAGGGACAGGGGGACTTACGAGCAGTACTTC.

Points on this clone: Different DNA sequences within this sample yield the same CDR3. J is TRBJ2-7 and V is TRBV27, with 9 bases matching TRBD2. With 2 bases clipped from V and 2 bases from J, the junction kept 4 bases outside the gene matches. The CDR3 spans 15 residues. Germline CDR1 MNHEY, CDR2 SMNVEV (reference sequence). CDR3 sequence reads: CASSLTSGPTYEQYF. CDR3 in DNA: TGTGCCAGCAGTTTAACTAGCGGGCCCACCTACGAGCAGTACTTC.

CDR3 protein: CASSDRAGGQPQHF. CDR3 DNA sequence: TGTGCCAGTAGTGACAGGGCCGGCGGTCAGCCCCAGCATTTT. The rearrangement joins TRBV19 to TRBJ1-5, with 7 bases identical to TRBD1. CDR1 LNHDA and CDR2 SQIVND come from the germline V gene (reference sequence). The CDR3 runs to 14 residues. With 5 bases clipped from V and 6 bases from J, the junction kept 7 bases outside the gene matches.

J is TRBJ1-2 and V is TRBV18, with D possibly being TRBD1 (6 bases). The CDR3 loop spans 16 amino acids. In germline, CDR1 is KGHSH, CDR2 LQKENI. The ends were cut back, 1 base at V and 1 base at J, with 13 bases in the middle. DNA for the CDR3: TGTGCCAGCTCACCACTTCCCCAGGGGAGTAACTATGGCTACACCTTC. It translates to CASSPLPQGSNYGYTF.

The chain combines TRBV7-3 with TRBJ2-3; TRBD2 agrees at 7 bases. J was trimmed by 0 bases and V by 0 bases; bases with no gene match: 0. This CDR3 has 15 amino acids. Germline-derived CDR1 and CDR2 are SGHTA and FQGTGA. This CDR3 is CASSLTGRSTDTQYF. The CDR3 nucleotides are TGTGCCAGCAGCTTAACCGGGAGGAGCACAGATACGCAGTATTTT.

This chain links TRBV14 with TRBJ2-3; D possibly corresponds to TRBD1 (6 bases). CDR3 length: 12 residues. V was trimmed by 6 bases and J by 7 bases, leaving 11 bases between them. Per the germline V gene, CDR1 is SGHDN and CDR2 is FVKESK. CDR3: CASSLQGYTQYF. CDR3 DNA sequence: TGTGCCAGCAGTCTTCAGGGGTATACGCAGTATTTT.

The V gene is TRBV5-6, the J gene TRBJ2-7; D is perhaps TRBD2 (6 bases). Trimming pared 4 bases from V and 3 bases from J, leaving 11 bases between. Germline V lookup: CDR1 SGHDT, CDR2 YYEEEE. The CDR3 runs to 13 residues. The CDR3 nucleotides read TGTGCCAGCAGCCGCTCCGGGAGCTACGAGCAGTACTTC. This codes for CASSRSGSYEQYF.

This clone was seen a handful of times. The chain recombines TRBV10-3 with TRBJ1-2, with 7 positions matching TRBD1. V lost 7 bases, J lost 4 bases, and 6 bases stayed unmatched. The CDR3 consists of 13 residues. The germline gives CDR1 ENHRY, CDR2 SYGVKD. In nucleotides, the CDR3 is TGTGCCATCACCAATGACAGGGCCTATGGCTACACCTTC. Protein: CAITNDRAYGYTF.

The CDR3: CASSTGGDETQYF. The CDR3 DNA is TGTGCCAGCAGTACAGGGGGGGATGAGACCCAGTACTTC. The chain uses TRBV28 and TRBJ2-5; D is possibly TRBD1 (8 bases). Germline assignment: CDR1 MDHEN and CDR2 SYDVKM. V lost 5 bases and J lost 5, with 12 bases in between. This CDR3 has 13 amino acids.

The chain employs TRBV18 and TRBJ2-3; TRBD2 matches 12 bases. CDR1 and CDR2 from the germline V gene are KGHSH and LQKENI. V was clipped by 3 bases and J by 2 bases; unmatched bases: 6. This CDR3 is 17 amino acids long. The CDR3 DNA sequence: TGTGCCAGCTCACCGACCTGGACTAGCGGGACCACAGATACGCAGTATTTT. Its protein product is CASSPTWTSGTTDTQYF.

The chain carries TRBV27 and TRBJ2-1; 8 bases agree with TRBD2. Unmatched junction bases numbered 5, after V lost 3 bases and J lost 4 bases. The length of the CDR3 is 15 residues. CDR1 and CDR2 from the germline V gene are MNHEY and SMNVEV (reference sequence). CDR3 loop: CASSFSGGTYNEQFF. The CDR3, as DNA: TGTGCCAGCAGTTTTTCGGGGGGGACTTACAATGAGCAGTTCTTC.

The chain uses TRBV18 and TRBJ2-5; TRBD2 matches 7 bases. J gave up 5 bases and V 3 bases, and 3 bases lay outside the gene matches. The V gene's germline CDR1 is KGHSH and CDR2 LQKENI. The CDR3 is 13 residues long. CDR3 nucleotide sequence: TGTGCCAGCTCACCCGGACTAGTGGAGACCCAGTACTTC. This codes for CASSPGLVETQYF.

The rearrangement links TRBV19 to TRBJ1-2; D gene unclear. Germline V CDR1 and CDR2: LNHDA, SQIVND (reference sequence). V was cut by 9 bases and J by 8 bases, with 13 bases left in between. The CDR3 runs 11 residues. This CDR3 reads CASHYFEGYTF. CDR3 DNA sequence: TGTGCCAGCCATTACTTCGAGGGCTACACCTTC.

V usage is TRBV10-3 and J usage is TRBJ2-1, with 10 bases that match TRBD1. V dropped 4 bases and J dropped 4; count of bases not matched to a gene: 13. The CDR3 spans 18 residues. Germline V gene data show CDR1 as ENHRY and CDR2 as SYGVKD. The CDR3 loop is CAISAEKEGQGVYNEQFF. CDR3 nucleotides: TGTGCCATCAGTGCCGAAAAAGAAGGACAGGGGGTATACAATGAGCAGTTCTTC.